This T cell receptor beta chain was sequenced during a study of OX40 agonist ivuxolimab in advanced cancers. Study as a whole: Two cutaneous melanoma patients and one hepatocellular carcinoma patient, three in all, had partial responses. Study-wide points: Both CD4+ and CD8+ T cell populations in blood had undergone clonal expansion by week 6 at 0.1 to 3.0 mg/kg.

This CDR3 is built from 13 residues. The V and J ends lost 6 bases and 4 bases respectively, with 12 bases between them. CDR1 and CDR2 from the germline V gene are MNHEY and SVGAGI. Baseline, cycle 4 day 1, and cycle 7 day 1 were the blood sampling points. Remarks on this clone: Its antigen remains unknown.

Produced via immunoSEQ multiplex PCR; TCRdb's table is partial and in-frame only. The data show some 99,000 clones, roughly 91% seen once. This TCR came from an adult with an advanced solid tumor such as melanoma, head and neck, liver or kidney cancer. The gene calls are TRBV6-5 and TRBJ1-2; tentatively, D is TRBD1 (5 bases). The specimen was CD4+ or CD8+ T cells sorted from blood, collected in a trial of the OX40 agonist ivuxolimab. The CDR3 nucleotides read TGTGCCAGCAGACCCGGACAAATCTATGGCTACACCTTC. Translated: CASRPGQIYGYTF.